These 31 T cell receptor beta chains originate from one sample sequenced in a study of blood T cell repertoires in COVID-19. Some clones are missing from TCRdb's copy, which holds only in-frame ones; the method was immunoSEQ multiplex PCR. Here the sample spans roughly 180,000 clones, about four fifths being singletons. Sequencing was performed on PBMCs or T cells enriched from blood (not recorded which). These receptors originate from a man aged 40-55 years who had recovered from COVID-19.

The V gene is TRBV5-1, the J gene TRBJ1-2, with a tentative D call TRBD1 (5 bases). The V end lost 1 base, the J end lost 0 bases, and 13 bases lay between the germline ends. The CDR3 spans 16 residues. Germline-derived CDR1 and CDR2 are SGHRS and YFSETQ. This chain's CDR3 is CASSLSTGRSNYGYTF. The CDR3 DNA sequence: TGCGCCAGCAGCTTGTCAACAGGCCGATCTAACTATGGCTACACCTTC.

The chain has TRBV5-6 and TRBJ2-1, with D uncertain. The germline V gene encodes CDR1 SGHDT and CDR2 YYEEEE. Between the trimmed V and J ends, which lost 4 bases and 3 bases, there was a span of 17 bases. There are 16 residues in the CDR3. In nucleotides, the CDR3 is TGTGCCAGCAGCACTGACCTAGAAATGAACTACAATGAGCAGTTCTTC. Residues: CASSTDLEMNYNEQFF.

In this sample, this clone turned up a few times. The CDR3 DNA is TGTGCCAGCAGTGATAAGGGTTCGGGGGAGCAGTACTTC. Translation gives CASSDKGSGEQYF. This sequence joins TRBV7-3 and TRBJ2-7, with a weak D call TRBD2 (5 bases). The CDR3 is 13 amino acids. V lost 6 bases and J lost 7, with 16 bases in between. The germline CDR1 and CDR2 sequences are SGHTA and FQGTGA.

The chain has TRBV12-3 or TRBV12-4 and TRBJ2-5; D is undetermined. The CDR3 is 12 residues long. V lost 5 bases, J lost 4 bases, and 8 bases lay in between. The CDR3 DNA reads TGTGCCAGCAGTCCCCTCTTAGAGACCCAGTACTTC. Its protein product is CASSPLLETQYF.

The chain uses TRBV2 and TRBJ2-7; D possibly corresponds to TRBD1 (5 bases). The ends were cut back, 1 base at V and 0 bases at J, with 16 bases in the middle. The CDR3 consists of 17 residues. Germline lookup yields CDR1 SNHLY and CDR2 FYNNEI. CDR3 in DNA: TGTGCCAGCAGTGAAGGATACAGGAGTTGGGGCTCCTACGAGCAGTACTTC. It yields the protein CASSEGYRSWGSYEQYF.

V and J are TRBV28 and TRBJ2-1; D perhaps matches TRBD1 (6 bases). There are 14 residues in the CDR3. The germline V gene encodes CDR1 MDHEN and CDR2 SYDVKM. Trimming shortened V by 2 bases and J by 9 bases, and 14 bases separated the two germline ends. The CDR3 sequence: CASSLRGYPPEQFF. CDR3 bases: TGTGCCAGCAGTTTAAGGGGGTACCCCCCTGAGCAGTTCTTC.

This chain joins TRBV28 and TRBJ2-1; possibly TRBD1 for D (6 bases). Trimming removed 6 bases from V and 5 bases from J, with 17 bases in between. CDR3 length: 15 residues. Germline values: CDR1 MDHEN, CDR2 SYDVKM. CDR3 in DNA: TGTGCCAGCAGCGCGCCGCAGTGGGGGCACAATGAGCAGTTCTTC. Translated: CASSAPQWGHNEQFF.

The rearrangement links TRBV28 to TRBJ1-5; 7 nucleotides align to TRBD1. Per the germline V gene, CDR1 is MDHEN and CDR2 is SYDVKM. After removal of 6 bases from V and 3 bases from J, the junction contained 2 bases not matched to a gene. The CDR3 covers 13 residues. The CDR3 DNA is TGTGCCAGCAGACAGGGGCTCAATCAGCCCCAGCATTTT. This codes for CASRQGLNQPQHF.

The gene calls are TRBV7-9 and TRBJ2-7, with 10 positions matching TRBD2. Germline CDR1 and CDR2: SEHNR and FQNEAQ (reference sequence). Losses at the gene ends were 5 bases for V and 3 bases for J; bases not matched to a gene: 4. The CDR3 runs to 14 residues. In DNA form, the CDR3 reads TGTGCCAGCAGCCCCCTAGCGGGAGACTACGAGCAGTACGTC. This gives the protein CASSPLAGDYEQYV.

This clone was detected a few times. The genes are TRBV27 and TRBJ1-1; possibly TRBD1 for D (6 bases). Germline V lookup: CDR1 MNHEY, CDR2 SMNVEV (reference sequence). V dropped 5 bases and J dropped 2 bases, with 15 bases sitting between them. The CDR3 is 15 residues long. The CDR3 DNA sequence: TGTGCCAGCAGTCCTCCGGGACATAGAAACACTGAAGCTTTCTTT. Amino acids: CASSPPGHRNTEAFF.

The V gene is TRBV6-1, the J gene TRBJ1-2, with no clear D. Germline CDR1 is MNHNS and CDR2 is SASEGT. The length of the CDR3 is 16 residues. Trimming removed 1 base from V and 0 bases from J, with 12 bases in between. CDR3 sequence: CASSEVIVGTNYGYTF. CDR3 sequence (DNA): TGTGCCAGCAGTGAAGTTATAGTGGGCACTAACTATGGCTACACCTTC.

A note on this clone: The identical CDR3 is also encoded by other nucleotide sequences in the sample. The J gene is TRBJ1-6, the V gene TRBV5-1, with 9 bases matching TRBD1. Looked up from germline, CDR1 is SGHRS and CDR2 is YFSETQ. The CDR3 covers 15 residues. Trimming took 0 bases from V and 7 from J; bases not matched to a gene: 2. The DNA for the CDR3 is TGCGCCAGCAGCTTGGGTGGACAGGGGAATTCACCCCTCCACTTT. Its protein is CASSLGGQGNSPLHF.

This clone showed up just once. The chain employs TRBV19 and TRBJ2-7, with D maybe TRBD1 (6 bases). Trimming shortened V by 3 bases and J by 3 bases, and 12 bases separated the two germline ends. Germline loops: CDR1 LNHDA, CDR2 SQIVND (reference sequence). This CDR3 comprises 14 residues. CDR3 in DNA: TGTGCCAGTAGTATCCTGGCAGGGGACTACGAGCAGTACTTC. This gives the protein CASSILAGDYEQYF. Full variable domain (outside the CDR3, taken from reference TRBV19 and TRBJ2-7): DGGITQSPKYLFRKEGQNVTLSCEQNLNHDAMYWYRQDPGQGLRLIYYSQIVNDFQKGDIAEGYSVSREKKESFPLTVTSAQKNPTAFYLCASSILAGDYEQYFGPGTRLTVT.

V usage is TRBV5-5 and J usage is TRBJ2-7, with 15 bases that match TRBD2. Germline loops: CDR1 SGHKS, CDR2 YYEKEE (reference sequence). The CDR3 sequence is 16 residues long. The V gene end was trimmed by 3 bases and the J gene end by 3 bases; junction bases not matched to a gene: 4. CDR3 sequence (DNA): TGTGCCAGCAGCTCGGGACTAGCGGGAGGTTACTACGAGCAGTACTTC. Translated, it gives CASSSGLAGGYYEQYF.

J is TRBJ2-6 and V is TRBV29-1, with a tentative D call TRBD1 (6 bases). CDR3 size: 18 residues. The germline CDR1 and CDR2 sequences are SQVTM and ANQGSEA. Trimming shortened V by 2 bases and J by 0 bases, and 17 bases separated the two germline ends. CDR3 protein: CSVELDRFTFSGANVLTF. The CDR3 coding sequence is TGCAGCGTTGAACTAGACAGGTTTACCTTCTCTGGGGCCAACGTCCTGACTTTC.

This sequence joins TRBV13 and TRBJ1-1, with D possibly being TRBD1 (6 bases). Trimming pared 6 bases from V and 1 base from J, leaving 18 bases between. From germline, CDR1 is PRHDT and CDR2 FYEKMQ (reference sequence). This CDR3 has 16 amino acids. CDR3 DNA sequence: TGTGCCAGCAGAACCATCAGAGGGGGTCCGAACACTGAAGCTTTCTTT. Its translation: CASRTIRGGPNTEAFF.

The rearrangement joins TRBV4-1 to TRBJ2-5; 9 bases map to TRBD2. V shed 3 bases, J shed 1 base, and the junction held 9 bases outside the gene matches. The length of the CDR3 is 17 residues. Germline loops: CDR1 MGHRA, CDR2 YSYEKL. The CDR3 reads CASSQQRLAASQETQYF. The CDR3 bases are TGCGCCAGCAGCCAGCAGAGACTAGCGGCAAGCCAAGAGACCCAGTACTTC.

The chain is built from TRBV7-3 and TRBJ2-2, with a weak D call TRBD2 (5 bases). The CDR3 runs 16 residues. Germline loops: CDR1 SGHTA, CDR2 FQGTGA. Trimming shortened V by 2 bases and J by 1 base, and 11 bases separated the two germline ends. CDR3 DNA: TGTGCCAGCAGCTTATTCTCACTAGAGAACACCGGGGAGCTGTTTTTT. Translation: CASSLFSLENTGELFF.

J is TRBJ2-5 and V is TRBV4-1; D unresolved. The V end was cut by 4 bases, the J end by 2 bases, with 8 bases between. The CDR3 has 13 amino acids. CDR1 and CDR2 (germline): MGHRA, YSYEKL. The CDR3 DNA is TGCGCCAGCAGCCTTTACTATCAAGAGACCCAGTACTTC. This encodes CASSLYYQETQYF.

This chain links TRBV7-3 with TRBJ1-1; possibly TRBD1 for D (6 bases). The CDR3 spans 14 residues. Germline V gives CDR1 SGHTA, CDR2 FQGTGA. The germline V and J ends were trimmed by 4 bases and 3 bases, with 12 bases remaining between them. CDR3: CASSSTGSDTEAFF. For the CDR3, the DNA is TGTGCCAGCAGCTCGACAGGTTCGGACACTGAAGCTTTCTTT.

The chain is built from TRBV9 and TRBJ1-2, with 8 bases matching TRBD1. Trimming cost V 2 bases and J 4 bases; bases outside gene matches: 10. Germline V gene sequence: CDR1 SGDLS, CDR2 YYNGEE. This CDR3 region has 16 residues. This CDR3 reads CASSVSRQGSVYGYTF. The DNA of the CDR3 is TGTGCCAGCAGCGTGTCCCGACAGGGGTCGGTCTATGGCTACACCTTC.

There are a few counts of this clone. This chain connects TRBV4-1 to TRBJ2-6, with a weak D call TRBD2 (6 bases). Germline values: CDR1 MGHRA, CDR2 YSYEKL. The CDR3 is 16 amino acids. V was clipped by 0 bases and J by 2 bases, with 8 bases between them. CDR3 sequence (DNA): TGCGCCAGCAGCCAAGATCGGGGGACTGGGGCCAACGTCCTGACTTTC. Translation: CASSQDRGTGANVLTF.

The CDR3 is CASSPGGWQEDTEAFF. In DNA, the CDR3 is TGTGCCAGCTCACCAGGAGGGTGGCAAGAGGACACTGAAGCTTTCTTT. V gene TRBV18 combines with J gene TRBJ1-1; D gene unclear. The CDR3 consists of 16 residues. The V and J ends lost 2 bases and 3 bases respectively, with 16 bases between them. Germline CDR1 and CDR2: KGHSH and LQKENI.

The rearrangement links TRBV2 to TRBJ2-3; perhaps TRBD2 as D (6 bases). Trimming left V 3 bases short and J 0 bases short, with 10 bases between. This CDR3 is built from 15 residues. Germline CDR1 SNHLY, CDR2 FYNNEI. The CDR3 is CASSDAGRSTDTQYF. CDR3 in DNA: TGTGCCAGCAGTGATGCAGGGAGGAGCACAGATACGCAGTATTTT.

The rearrangement joins TRBV4-1 to TRBJ1-4; 7 bases match TRBD1. The CDR3 is made up of 16 amino acids. V was clipped by 1 base and J by 4 bases; unmatched bases: 6. Germline CDR1 MGHRA, CDR2 YSYEKL. DNA of the CDR3: TGCGCCAGCAGCCAAGGGGCGACAGGGCTTAATGAAAAACTGTTTTTT. Translated: CASSQGATGLNEKLFF.

The chain joins TRBV6-5 to TRBJ1-2; no firm D call. The CDR3 consists of 13 residues. Germline V gene data show CDR1 as MNHEY and CDR2 as SVGAGI. The V gene lost 4 bases and the J gene lost 8 bases, with 14 bases spanning the gap. CDR3 nucleotide sequence: TGTGCCAGCAGTTTTAAGAACTATGGCGGCTACACCTTC. Translated: CASSFKNYGGYTF.

The chain uses TRBV4-2 and TRBJ2-2, with 11 bases fitting TRBD2. V lost 3 bases to trimming and J lost 2 bases; unmatched junction nucleotides: 2. CDR3 length: 16 amino acids. The germline gives CDR1 LGHNA, CDR2 YNFKEQ. This CDR3 reads CASSQRLAGNTGELFF. The CDR3 DNA sequence: TGTGCCAGCAGCCAGAGACTAGCGGGAAACACCGGGGAGCTGTTTTTT.

This chain links TRBV7-2 with TRBJ1-4, with a weak D call TRBD1 (6 bases). CDR3 length: 14 residues. The germline V gene has CDR1 SGHTA and CDR2 FQGNSA. Trimming stripped 0 bases from V and 8 bases from J, with 10 bases between. Here the CDR3 DNA reads TGTGCCAGCAGCTTAGCGTTACAGGGCGAAAAACTGTTTTTT. Translating it yields CASSLALQGEKLFF.

This chain connects TRBV2 to TRBJ1-2, with D perhaps TRBD1 (6 bases). Trimming took 6 bases from V and 13 from J, leaving 24 bases between them. CDR1 and CDR2 from the germline V gene are SNHLY and FYNNEI. This CDR3 has 14 amino acids. CDR3 coding DNA: TGTGCCAGCAGGGGTACTTCCCCTGGGGGCCCGTCCACCTTC. It translates to CASRGTSPGGPSTF.

This chain joins TRBV19 and TRBJ2-7, with 7 bases matching TRBD1. The CDR3 totals 18 residues. CDR1 and CDR2 from the germline V gene are LNHDA and SQIVND (reference sequence). Trimming removed 1 base from V and 0 bases from J; junction bases left unmatched: 12. The CDR3 here is CASSIGEKGQMSSYEQYF. CDR3 DNA sequence: TGTGCCAGTAGTATAGGGGAGAAGGGACAGATGAGCTCCTACGAGCAGTACTTC.

The chain couples TRBV7-9 to TRBJ1-4; D possibly corresponds to TRBD1 (5 bases). Trimming took 3 bases from V and 3 from J, leaving 11 bases between them. The CDR3 consists of 15 residues. Germline values: CDR1 SEHNR, CDR2 FQNEAQ (reference sequence). The CDR3, as DNA: TGTGCCAGCAGCTTCCAGGGATCGGCTAATGAAAAACTGTTTTTT. Its protein product is CASSFQGSANEKLFF. The whole variable domain, filled in from reference TRBV7-9 and TRBJ1-4, reads DTGVSQNPRHKITKRGQNVTFRCDPISEHNRLYWYRQTLGQGPEFLTYFQNEAQLEKSRLLSDRFSAERPKGSFSTLEIQRTEQGDSAMYLCASSFQGSANEKLFFGSGTQLSVL.